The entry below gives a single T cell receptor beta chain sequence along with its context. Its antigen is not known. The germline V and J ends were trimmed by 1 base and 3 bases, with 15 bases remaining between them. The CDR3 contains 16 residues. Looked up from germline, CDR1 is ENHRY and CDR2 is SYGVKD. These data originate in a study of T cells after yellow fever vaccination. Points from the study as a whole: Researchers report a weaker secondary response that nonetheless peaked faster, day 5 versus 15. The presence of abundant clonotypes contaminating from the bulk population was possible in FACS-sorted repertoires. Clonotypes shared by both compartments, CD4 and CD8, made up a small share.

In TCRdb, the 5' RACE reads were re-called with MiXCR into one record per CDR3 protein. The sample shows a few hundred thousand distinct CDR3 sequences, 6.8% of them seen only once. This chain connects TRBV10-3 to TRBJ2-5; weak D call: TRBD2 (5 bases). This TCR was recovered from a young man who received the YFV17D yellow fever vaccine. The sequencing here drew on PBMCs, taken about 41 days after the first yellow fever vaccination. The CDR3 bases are TGTGCCATCAGTGAGTTCCTCACGACGGGGAAAGAGACCCAGTACTTC. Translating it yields CAISEFLTTGKETQYF.